The 21 T cell receptor beta chains below were found in one sample sequenced in a study of tumor-infiltrating lymphocytes in primary liver carcinoma. Both RNA and DNA were isolated together from about 21-30 mg of bulk tissue that had not been sorted. TCR beta cDNA came from about 500 ng total RNA, primed with a constant-region primer. Investigators got TCR beta libraries out of three nested multiplex PCR rounds, done with slightly modified ARM-PCR. The opening two PCR rounds, around 11 cycles each, paired TRBV1-TRBV30 forward primers with a C-beta reverse primer. TCRdb reprocessed the multiplex PCR reads via MiXCR and lists one record per CDR3 protein. This sample has approximately 73,000 distinct CDR3 sequences, with 65% to 75% found just once. The sequencing input was liver tumor tissue from sampling region 4. Subset of the sample: tumor region T4, right-lateral pole. These receptors were collected from a woman aged 55-70 years with primary liver carcinoma and hepatitis B virus infection.

J is TRBJ2-3 and V is TRBV11-2; 8 positions agree with TRBD2. The CDR3 runs 16 residues. Germline CDR1 SGHAT, CDR2 FQNNGV. V trimming: 11 bases; J trimming: 0 bases; junction bases outside the gene matches: 13. The CDR3 spells CAGNADSGASTDTQYF. The CDR3 region has the DNA TGTGCCGGCAACGCTGATAGCGGGGCTAGCACAGATACGCAGTATTTT.

This clonotype was picked up one time. This likely comes from a read error, as the CDR3 has no conserved phenylalanine or tryptophan at its end. The genes are TRBV6-1 and TRBJ1-1; the D is unclear. Germline CDR1 MNHNS, CDR2 SASEGT. CDR3 size: 15 residues. V was clipped by 5 bases and J by 1 base, with 14 bases between them. The DNA for the CDR3 is TGTGCCAGCAGTTTTTTTGGGCGCTCGAACACTGAAGCTTTCTCT. Translated: CASSFFGRSNTEAFS.

In regard to this clonotype: At one end the junction does not follow the germline gene, possibly because of a read error. The chain joins TRBV11-2 to TRBJ2-5; D not resolved. This CDR3 region has 14 residues. CDR1 is SGHAT and CDR2 is FQNNGV in the germline V gene. The CDR3 here is CACSLKTLQEAQYF. Written as DNA, the CDR3 is TGTGCCTGCAGCTTGAAGACGTTACAAGAGGCCCAGTACTTC.

As concerns this clonotype: No conserved phenylalanine or tryptophan ends this CDR3, so it is likely a read error. V gene TRBV11-2 combines with J gene TRBJ1-2, with D possibly TRBD1 on 5 matching bases. CDR3 length: 14 amino acids. The germline V gene encodes CDR1 SGHAT and CDR2 FQNNGV. Trimming took 6 bases from V and 7 from J, leaving 18 bases between them. DNA of the CDR3: TGTGCCAGCAGTTTATTGACAGCCTTCTGTGGCTACACCTTG. Protein sequence: CASSLLTAFCGYTL.

Only one count was recorded for this clonotype. One junction end disagrees with the germline gene, perhaps due to a read error. This chain joins TRBV28 and TRBJ1-2; D might be TRBD1 (6 bases). The CDR3 covers 16 residues. CDR1 is MDHEN, CDR2 SYDVKM, per germline. The CDR3 loop reads CAISSPGERGNYGYTF. The DNA of the CDR3 is TGTGCCATCAGTTCTCCAGGGGAGCGGGGTAACTATGGCTACACCTTC.

This clonotype was detected many times. The J gene is TRBJ2-1, the V gene TRBV12-3 or TRBV12-4, with 11 bases lining up with TRBD2. The length of the CDR3 is 16 residues. J gave up 4 bases and V 7 bases, and 9 bases lay outside the gene matches. The chain's CDR3 is CASTKSGTSGYNEQFF. The CDR3, as DNA: TGTGCCAGCACGAAGTCTGGGACTAGCGGATACAATGAGCAGTTCTTC.

Points on this clonotype: A much larger clone lies one base from this, so it may be a read error. The rearrangement uses TRBV28 and TRBJ2-7, with 7 positions matching TRBD1. CDR3 size: 13 residues. J was trimmed by 2 bases and V by 10 bases; bases with no gene match: 8. Germline assignment: CDR1 MDHEN and CDR2 SYDVKM. CDR3 sequence: CANVQGRPYEQYF. In DNA, the CDR3 is TGTGCCAACGTACAGGGGCGTCCCTACGAGCAGTACTTC.

V usage is TRBV12-3 or TRBV12-4 and J usage is TRBJ2-5, with 10 bases matching TRBD2. The CDR3 has 16 amino acids. J gave up 5 bases and V 9 bases, and 15 bases lay outside the gene matches. This chain's CDR3 is CASSDPRTSGLETQYF. As DNA, the CDR3 is TGTGCCAGTAGTGATCCGCGGACTAGCGGTCTGGAGACCCAGTACTTC.

A note on this clonotype: As the CDR3 is not closed by the conserved phenylalanine or tryptophan, this likely results from a read error. The chain recombines TRBV6-5 with TRBJ2-7; 8 bases line up with TRBD2. V lost 9 bases to trimming and J lost 5 bases; unmatched junction nucleotides: 15. The CDR3 runs to 15 residues. Looked up from germline, CDR1 is MNHEY and CDR2 is SVGAGI. CDR3 sequence (DNA): TGTGCCAGTAAAGCCTTACAGGGACTAGTCGACGAGCAGTACTTA. Its protein product is CASKALQGLVDEQYL.

V usage is TRBV11-2 and J usage is TRBJ2-3, with D hard to call. CDR3 size: 13 residues. In germline, CDR1 is SGHAT, CDR2 FQNNGV. V shed 11 bases and J shed 5 bases, with 17 bases lying between them. The chain's CDR3 is CARGLDRGDTQYF. CDR3 sequence (DNA): TGTGCCCGCGGCTTAGACCGAGGAGATACGCAGTATTTT.

This clonotype was counted ten times or more. This chain connects TRBV29-1 to TRBJ2-5; 9 bases are shared with TRBD2. The CDR3 extends over 15 amino acids. Germline values: CDR1 SQVTM, CDR2 ANQGSEA. Losses at the gene ends were 2 bases for V and 13 bases for J; bases not matched to a gene: 17. This chain's CDR3 is CSVEIAGAAPEARYF. As DNA, the CDR3 is TGCAGCGTTGAAATAGCGGGAGCCGCTCCGGAGGCCCGGTACTTC.

As concerns this clonotype: The junction shows a germline mismatch at one end, possibly a read error. The rearrangement joins TRBV6-6 to TRBJ2-2; possibly TRBD1 or TRBD2 for D (7 bases each). Germline CDR1 reads MNHNY; CDR2 reads SVGAGI (reference sequence). This CDR3 region has 15 residues. The CDR3 loop reads CAISREGAHTGELFF. DNA for the CDR3: TGTGCCATCAGCAGGGAGGGGGCGCACACCGGGGAGTTGTTTTTT.

A word on this clonotype: Mismatch with germline at one junction end may stem from a read error. This sequence joins TRBV12-3 or TRBV12-4 and TRBJ2-7, with 7 bases matching TRBD2. This CDR3 has 15 amino acids. CDR3 sequence: CGSIQETGGRNEQYF. For the CDR3, the DNA is TGTGGCAGCATCCAAGAAACGGGAGGTCGGAACGAGCAGTACTTC.

Concerning this clonotype: Compared with germline, one end of the junction differs, possibly owing to a read error. The chain has TRBV5-1 and TRBJ2-7; the D gene is possibly TRBD2 (6 bases). This CDR3 is 16 amino acids long. CDR1 and CDR2 from the germline V gene are SGHRS and YFSETQ. CDR3 sequence: CASSLEGAGSPYDQYF. The CDR3 DNA reads TGCGCCAGCAGCTTGGAAGGGGCGGGATCCCCCTACGATCAGTACTTC.

The chain is built from TRBV6-2 or TRBV6-3 and TRBJ2-7, with 8 bases identical to TRBD2. V was pared by 6 bases and J by 0 bases, with 10 bases of the junction left unmatched. The CDR3 covers 16 residues. Germline V lookup: CDR1 MNHEY, CDR2 SVGEGT. The CDR3 loop is CASRRSNGRVSYEQYF. The CDR3 nucleotides read TGTGCCAGCAGGCGATCGAACGGGAGGGTCTCCTACGAGCAGTACTTC.

In the case of this clonotype: The CDR3 ends on some other residue instead of the conserved phenylalanine or tryptophan, so this is likely a read error. No DNA is shown, since the ends of the CDR3 on it are uncertain; the CDR3 is the one TCRdb lists. The chain combines TRBV14 with TRBJ2-5; the table gives TRBD2 as D, unverified against the DNA. The CDR3 totals 16 residues, both ends included. In germline, CDR1 is SGHDN, CDR2 FVKESK. CDR3 protein: CASSPLGSGAQETLYS.

Comments on this clonotype: One junction end disagrees with the germline gene, perhaps due to a read error. This sequence joins TRBV6-4 and TRBJ2-3; 7 bases fit TRBD2. The germline V gene encodes CDR1 MRHNA and CDR2 SNTAGT. CDR3 length equals 15 residues. The CDR3 bases are TGTGCCAGCAGTGTTATAGCGGGCTCCACAGATACGCATTATTTT. Its translation: CASSVIAGSTDTHYF.

On this clonotype itself: Relative to the germline gene, one junction end is altered; a read error may explain this. This chain uses TRBV6-6 with TRBJ2-2, with a possible D match to TRBD1 (6 bases). Germline CDR1 and CDR2: MNHNY and SVGAGI (reference sequence). This CDR3 region has 15 residues. CDR3 DNA: TGTGCCAGCAGTTACAGGGCAGGGGTCGCCGGGGAACTGTTTTTT. Amino acid sequence: CASSYRAGVAGELFF.

The chain uses TRBV29-1 and TRBJ1-1; D is uncertain. V was pared by 6 bases and J by 11 bases, with 16 bases between. This CDR3 has 11 residues. CDR1 is SQVTM and CDR2 is ANQGSEA in the germline V gene. CDR3 DNA: TGCAGCGTAGCCAGCGATACTATCGCTTTCTTT. This sequence encodes CSVASDTIAFF.

Concerning this clonotype: The junction shows a germline mismatch at one end, possibly a read error. The chain carries TRBV5-1 and TRBJ2-1, with D tentatively TRBD1 (5 bases). This CDR3 comprises 15 residues. Per the germline V gene, CDR1 is SGHRS and CDR2 is YFSETQ. The CDR3 DNA reads TGCGCCAGCAGCCCTGGACACGGTGGTTACAGTGAGCAGTTCTTC. Protein sequence: CASSPGHGGYSEQFF.

The gene calls are TRBV12-3 or TRBV12-4 and TRBJ2-2; unclear D gene. This CDR3 has 13 amino acids. The ends were cut back, 11 bases at V and 4 bases at J, with 14 bases in the middle. The CDR3 sequence: CAGGSLPTGELFF. In DNA form, the CDR3 reads TGTGCCGGCGGATCCCTACCCACCGGGGAGCTGTTTTTT.